The sequence of this T cell receptor beta chain was determined in a study of human T cells and chemical hapten exposure. Library preparation tagged each individual cDNA molecule with a unique molecular identifier. TCRdb re-derived calls from the RACE reads in MiXCR, one entry per CDR3 protein. The sample lists about 190,000 distinct CDR3 sequences, around a quarter seen once, with 2% to 2.5% in the top ten. This clonotype occurred a few times. The CDR3 covers 15 residues. CDR1 and CDR2 (germline): MNHEY, SMNVEV (reference sequence). V lost 2 bases to trimming and J lost 2 bases; unmatched junction nucleotides: 1. Noted time point: patch test 3, about 24 weeks after DPC sensitization. Treatment defined: therapeutic diphenylcyclopropenone sensitization with weekly scalp DPC. Each donor was an alopecia patient between 18 and 70 years of age who qualified for DPC.

The chain carries TRBV27 and TRBJ2-7, with 12 positions matching TRBD2. Sequenced here: whole blood, sampled in connection with sensitization to the hapten diphenylcyclopropenone (DPC). This clonotype originated in a woman in her forties with alopecia areata. Some clones in this sample may be carry-over from other donors' samples. The CDR3 nucleotides read TGTGCCAGCAGTTTACTAGCGGGAGGGCCCTACGAGCAGTACTTC. Its translation: CASSLLAGGPYEQYF.